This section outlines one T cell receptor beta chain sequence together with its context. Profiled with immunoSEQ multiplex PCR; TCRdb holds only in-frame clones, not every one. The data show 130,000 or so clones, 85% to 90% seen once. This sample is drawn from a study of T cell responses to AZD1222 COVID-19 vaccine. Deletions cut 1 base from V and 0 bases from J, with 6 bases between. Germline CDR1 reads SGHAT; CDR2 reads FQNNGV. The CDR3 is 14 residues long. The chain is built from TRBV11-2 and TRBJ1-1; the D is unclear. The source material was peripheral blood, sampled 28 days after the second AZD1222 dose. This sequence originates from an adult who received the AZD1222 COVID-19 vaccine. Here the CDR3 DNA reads TGTGCCAGCAGCTTAGCTCGCGTGAACACTGAAGCTTTCTTT. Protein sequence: CASSLARVNTEAFF.